This is a list of T cell receptor beta chains from one sample in a study of blood T cell repertoires in COVID-19. Method: immunoSEQ multiplex PCR; TCRdb's copy keeps in-frame clones and lacks some. The sample lists 100,000 to 150,000 clones, around 86% occurring once. Sequenced input: peripheral blood. Receptor source: a human donor in a cohort sampled during active COVID-19. The CDR3 runs from the conserved cysteine through the conserved F or W. Fields, in order: clone size, D gene, V gene, CDR3 length, J gene, CDR3 DNA, CDR3 protein. The D gene is left open where the match is weak. A clone size is listed for some rows: how often the clone was seen (once, few, many), or a class if it is expanded.

NA	NA	TRBV7-9	15	TRBJ2-5	TGTGCCAGCAGCTTATGGGGCACTGGACAAGAGACCCAGTACTTC	CASSLWGTGQETQYF
few	NA	TRBV7-2	15	TRBJ2-6	TGTGCCAGCAGCTCAAGTAGATCTGGGGCCAACGTCCTGACTTTC	CASSSSRSGANVLTF
NA	NA	TRBV4-3	18	TRBJ2-2	TGCGCCAGCAGCCCCCACCTATGGGGGGGGGCTAGCACCGGGGAGCTGTTTTTT	CASSPHLWGGASTGELFF
NA	TRBD2	TRBV5-1	14	TRBJ2-3	TGCGCCAGCAGCTTGTGGACTAGTTCAGATACGCAGTATTTT	CASSLWTSSDTQYF
NA	NA	TRBV7-7	15	TRBJ2-1	TGTGCCAGCAGCCCCGGGGAGTCGACCGGCAATGAGCAGTTCTTC	CASSPGESTGNEQFF
NA	NA	TRBV19	20	TRBJ2-6	TGTGCCAGTAGTATACAGCGGCAGGGGAAAGAAAGCACTGGGGCCAACGTCCTGACTTTC	CASSIQRQGKESTGANVLTF
NA	NA	TRBV18	15	TRBJ1-5	TGTGCCAGCTCGAATCAAGGGGTTGGCAATCAGCCCCAGCATTTT	CASSNQGVGNQPQHF
NA	TRBD1	TRBV28	15	TRBJ2-7	TGTGCCAGCAGTCCCGGGACAGGGGGTAGCTACGAGCAGTACTTC	CASSPGTGGSYEQYF
NA	NA	TRBV9	15	TRBJ2-3	TGTGCCAGCAAATACGGTCCGGGTCCCACAGATACGCAGTATTTT	CASKYGPGPTDTQYF
once	TRBD1	TRBV5-6	14	TRBJ1-2	TGTGCCAGCAGCTGGGGGACAGATAACTATGGCTACACCTTC	CASSWGTDNYGYTF
NA	TRBD2	TRBV6-5	15	TRBJ2-1	TGTGCCAGCAGTTCAGGACTAGCGGGACCGAATGAGCAGTTCTTC	CASSSGLAGPNEQFF
NA	TRBD1	TRBV2	18	TRBJ2-2	TGTGCCAGCAGTGTGAGGAGGGACAGGGGGCGCGACACCGGGGAGCTGTTTTTT	CASSVRRDRGRDTGELFF
NA	NA	TRBV28	16	TRBJ1-4	TGTGCCAGCAGTTTGGGTGTTATTGGGAGCGGTGAAAAACTGTTTTTT	CASSLGVIGSGEKLFF
once	NA	TRBV27	12	TRBJ2-5	TGTGCCAGCAAGGGGCCAGAAAAGACCCAGTACTTC	CASKGPEKTQYF
once	TRBD2	TRBV3-1/TRBV3-2	15	TRBJ2-3	TGTGCCAGCAGCCAAGTGGGGGACTATTCAGATACGCAGTATTTT	CASSQVGDYSDTQYF
NA	NA	TRBV5-8	14	TRBJ2-1	TGTGCCAGCAGGGCACGACAGGGAGGAGATGAGCAGTTCTTC	CASRARQGGDEQFF
NA	TRBD2	TRBV6-2/TRBV6-3	18	TRBJ2-7	TGTGCCAGCAGTTATAGGTCCGGGAAGGGAGGGAGCTCCTACGAGCAGTACTTC	CASSYRSGKGGSSYEQYF
NA	TRBD1	TRBV12-5	17	TRBJ2-5	TGTGCTAGTGGTTTCGATCGACAGGGGCTATACCAAGAGACCCAGTACTTC	CASGFDRQGLYQETQYF
NA	NA	TRBV3-1/TRBV3-2	15	TRBJ2-7	TGTGCCAGCCGTAAGCGAGGTCAGGGGCCCCACGAGCAGTACTTC	CASRKRGQGPHEQYF
NA	TRBD2	TRBV4-3	14	TRBJ2-1	TGCGCCAGCAGCCGGGGGGGGAACTACAATGAGCAGTTCTTC	CASSRGGNYNEQFF
NA	NA	TRBV28	14	TRBJ1-5	TGTGCCAGCAGATACACAGGGCTAAGTCAGCCCCAGCATTTT	CASRYTGLSQPQHF
NA	TRBD2	TRBV11-2	16	TRBJ2-1	TGTGCCAGCAGCTCCCAGACTAGCGGGACCAACAATGAGCAGTTCTTC	CASSSQTSGTNNEQFF
NA	NA	TRBV5-1	15	TRBJ2-3	TGCGCCAGCAGCTTGATAGCGAGGAGCTCAGATACGCAGTATTTT	CASSLIARSSDTQYF
NA	TRBD2	TRBV7-9	17	TRBJ2-7	TGTGCCAGCAGCTCCCTAAAAGCGACTAGCGGGTTTTACGAGCAGTACTTC	CASSSLKATSGFYEQYF
NA	NA	TRBV14	15	TRBJ1-2	TGTGCCAGCAGCCAAGATACAGAGCCAACTAGGGGCTACACCTTC	CASSQDTEPTRGYTF
NA	NA	TRBV19	14	TRBJ1-5	TGTGCCAGTCTACAGATTTATAGCAATCAGCCCCAGCATTTT	CASLQIYSNQPQHF
NA	NA	TRBV4-1	17	TRBJ1-6	TGCGCCAGCAGCCAGGATCTGGACAGCTCCTATAATTCACCCCTCCACTTT	CASSQDLDSSYNSPLHF
NA	TRBD2	TRBV11-3	16	TRBJ2-2	TGTGCCAGCAGCCCCGGACTAGCGGGATCCGGCGGGGAGCTGTTTTTT	CASSPGLAGSGGELFF
NA	TRBD2	TRBV7-9	16	TRBJ2-1	TGTGCCAGCAGCCGGGGAGGGACTAGCAGGACCAATGAGCAGTTCTTC	CASSRGGTSRTNEQFF
NA	TRBD1	TRBV19	15	TRBJ2-1	TGTGCCAGTAGTAGGGGACAGGGGTCTTACAATGAGCAGTTCTTC	CASSRGQGSYNEQFF
NA	TRBD1	TRBV5-5	17	TRBJ1-5	TGTGCCAGCAGCTTCTCCCCACCCGGACAGGGTGGACAGCCCCAGCATTTT	CASSFSPPGQGGQPQHF
NA	NA	TRBV7-9	12	TRBJ1-5	TGTGCCGCTGGAGGGGGCAATCAGCCCCAGCATTTT	CAAGGGNQPQHF
NA	TRBD2	TRBV18	16	TRBJ2-2	TGTGCCAGCTCACCTCCAGCGGGATCGAACACCGGGGAGCTGTTTTTT	CASSPPAGSNTGELFF
once	NA	TRBV10-2	14	TRBJ1-2	TGCGCCAGCAGTGAAGTTTACAGTAACTATGGCTACACCTTC	CASSEVYSNYGYTF
NA	TRBD2	TRBV7-2	15	TRBJ2-7	TGTGCCAGCAGCTTAGGACTAGCGGGAGGCTACGAGCAGTACTTC	CASSLGLAGGYEQYF
NA	TRBD1	TRBV6-6	16	TRBJ2-3	TGTGCCAGCAGAAACAGGGAAGGGGGCCACAGAGATACGCAGTATTTT	CASRNREGGHRDTQYF
NA	NA	TRBV7-9	16	TRBJ1-5	TGTGCCAGCAGCCCATCCACGGGGGGCGGCAATCAGCCCCAGCATTTT	CASSPSTGGGNQPQHF
NA	TRBD2	TRBV7-2	19	TRBJ2-3	TGTGCCAGCAGCTTAAGCTCCCGGGGGGGCCGTAGGAGCACAGATACGCAGTATTTT	CASSLSSRGGRRSTDTQYF
NA	NA	TRBV7-8	13	TRBJ1-1	TGTGCCAGCAGAAGAGGGTGGAACACTGAAGCTTTCTTT	CASRRGWNTEAFF
NA	NA	TRBV28	14	TRBJ1-5	TGTGCCAGCAGTTTATTCAGCGGGGATCAGCCCCAGCATTTT	CASSLFSGDQPQHF
NA	NA	TRBV2	14	TRBJ2-7	TGTGCCAGCAGTGAGCAGGGGTTGGCCTACGAGCAGTACTTC	CASSEQGLAYEQYF
NA	TRBD1	TRBV4-1	16	TRBJ1-1	TGCGCCAGCAGCCAGGGTTGGACAGGGGCGAACACTGAAGCTTTCTTT	CASSQGWTGANTEAFF
NA	NA	TRBV6-6	15	TRBJ2-3	TGTGCCAGCAGTACCCCTATAAGCCTCACAGATACGCAGTATTTT	CASSTPISLTDTQYF
NA	TRBD1	TRBV19	15	TRBJ1-5	TGTGCCAGTAGTAAGGGGGCTCTTAGCAATCAGCCCCAGCATTTT	CASSKGALSNQPQHF
NA	TRBD1	TRBV11-2	15	TRBJ2-7	TGTGCCAGCAGCTTTTCCCTGGGGACAGGGGAAGAGCAGTACTTC	CASSFSLGTGEEQYF
NA	NA	TRBV11-2	14	TRBJ1-6	TGTGCCAGCAGCTTAGGACGGAGGGAGGCACCCCTCCACTTT	CASSLGRREAPLHF
NA	TRBD1	TRBV6-2/TRBV6-3	14	TRBJ2-7	TGTGCCAGCAGTCTGCAGGGGGCCCCCAGCGAGCAGTACTTC	CASSLQGAPSEQYF
NA	TRBD2	TRBV29-1	14	TRBJ2-3	TGCAGCGCACCGGGACTAGCAAGCACAGATACGCAGTATTTT	CSAPGLASTDTQYF
once	NA	TRBV2	12	TRBJ1-4	TGTGCCAGCAGTGCCATTAATGAAAAACTGTTTTTT	CASSAINEKLFF
few	NA	TRBV27	15	TRBJ1-6	TGTGCCAGCAAAAGGGGGAGCTCCTATAATTCACCCCTCCACTTT	CASKRGSSYNSPLHF
NA	TRBD2	TRBV24-1	14	TRBJ2-7	TGTGCCACCATCCCGGGGGGGAGTCTGAGGGAGCAGTACTTC	CATIPGGSLREQYF
NA	NA	TRBV7-3	14	TRBJ2-5	TGTGCCAGCAGCGCCCACAGCGGCCAAGAGACCCAGTACTTC	CASSAHSGQETQYF
NA	TRBD2	TRBV5-1	16	TRBJ2-1	TGCGCCAGCAGCTTGGCGACTAGCACGGCGTACAATGAGCAGTTCTTC	CASSLATSTAYNEQFF